The clone carrying this T cell receptor (beta chain) was detected only a few times. The antigen is not known. The record originates from a study of CD8 T cells in ankylosing spondylitis. Trimming removed 0 bases from V and 5 bases from J, with 14 bases in between. The CDR3 sequence is 15 residues long. The V gene's germline CDR1 is SGHRS and CDR2 YFSETQ. Whole-study results and caveats: Some of these motif variants have turned up before, in reports on reactive arthritis synovial fluid and blood. Typical of ankylosing spondylitis blood, it appeared, was a TCR beta motif of about eight highly homologous variants. With a CD8+ phenotype, disease-linked clones were relatively rare in peripheral blood.

Quantitative 5'-RACE with molecular barcodes produced the TCR beta libraries. One entry per CDR3 protein results from TCRdb running MiXCR on the 5' RACE reads. The table shows around 390,000 distinct CDR3 sequences, with 20% to 25% occurring only once. Sequenced input: blood, either unsorted or a sorted T cell fraction (not recorded which). The TCR sequence derives from a male donor with ankylosing spondylitis. This chain connects TRBV5-1 to TRBJ2-5; D unclear. DNA for the CDR3: TGCGCCAGCAGCTTGGAGGACCGTAATGTGGAGACCCAGTACTTC. As protein: CASSLEDRNVETQYF.